This T cell receptor beta chain was retrieved from a study of blood T cell repertoires in COVID-19. Overall study context: Acute and convalescent COVID-19 samples came from the United States, Italy and Spain. From T cells, B-cell-depleted T cells, or PBMCs came the material, which was cDNA or gDNA.

This clone occurred once. This CDR3 comprises 14 residues. Per the germline V gene, CDR1 is KGHSY and CDR2 is FQNENV. The V gene end was trimmed by 5 bases and the J gene end by 7 bases; junction bases not matched to a gene: 9. Profiled with immunoSEQ multiplex PCR; TCRdb holds only in-frame clones, not every one. Of some 150,000 clones listed, roughly 90% are singletons. The sequence came from a woman in her thirties with acute COVID-19. The gene calls are TRBV16 and TRBJ1-1; TRBD1 agrees at 8 bases. The sequencing input was PBMCs or T cells enriched from blood (not recorded which). The CDR3 sequence: CASSSGQGQGEAFF. CDR3 sequence (DNA): TGTGCCAGCAGCTCAGGACAGGGTCAGGGTGAAGCTTTCTTT.